The 20 T cell receptor beta chains given below trace back to one sample, sequenced in a study of blood T cell repertoires in COVID-19. Clones were read by immunoSEQ multiplex PCR, and TCRdb kept only the in-frame ones, dropping some. The sample lists 100,000 to 150,000 clones, more than 75% seen once, with over 1.5% in the top ten. The specimen sequenced was peripheral blood. Every receptor here comes from a human donor in a cohort sampled during active COVID-19.

The CDR3 DNA reads as TGTGCCAGCAGCTTAATGACAGGGTCGGGTATAACTAATGAAAAACTGTTTTTT. Its protein is CASSLMTGSGITNEKLFF. The chain is built from TRBV7-9 and TRBJ1-4; 7 positions agree with TRBD1. This CDR3 region has 18 residues. Germline CDR1 SEHNR, CDR2 FQNEAQ (reference sequence). The V gene end was trimmed by 2 bases and the J gene end by 1 base; junction bases not matched to a gene: 10.

The rearrangement uses TRBV5-1 and TRBJ2-7, with TRBD1 matching 8 bases. The CDR3 has 15 amino acids. Looked up from germline, CDR1 is SGHRS and CDR2 is YFSETQ. Trimming removed 0 bases from V and 5 bases from J; junction bases left unmatched: 7. CDR3 sequence reads: CASSLGDRRENEQYF. The CDR3, as DNA: TGCGCCAGCAGCTTGGGGGACAGGCGGGAAAACGAGCAGTACTTC.

This clone was detected only a few times. The rearrangement uses TRBV9 and TRBJ1-2; TRBD1 aligns across 8 bases. The length of the CDR3 is 14 residues. Trimming removed 0 bases from V and 5 bases from J; junction bases left unmatched: 3. CDR1 and CDR2 (germline): SGDLS, YYNGEE. The CDR3 sequence is CASSVVDRGYGYTF. Here the CDR3 DNA reads TGTGCCAGCAGCGTAGTAGACAGGGGATATGGCTACACCTTC.

The J gene is TRBJ1-4, the V gene TRBV6-6; 7 bases match TRBD1. V lost 6 bases to trimming and J lost 0 bases; unmatched junction nucleotides: 4. Germline V CDR1 and CDR2: MNHNY, SVGAGI (reference sequence). The CDR3 has 15 residues. In DNA, the CDR3 is TGTGCCAGCAGATCTACAGGGGCAACTAATGAAAAACTGTTTTTT. Translation: CASRSTGATNEKLFF.

This clone was picked up one time. CDR3 protein: CASSPFGGQPQHF. DNA of the CDR3: TGCGCCAGCAGCCCCTTTGGGGGGCAGCCCCAGCATTTT. The V and J genes are TRBV4-1 and TRBJ1-5, with a possible D match to TRBD1 (5 bases). The CDR3 sequence is 13 residues long. The germline V gene has CDR1 MGHRA and CDR2 YSYEKL. V gave up 4 bases and J gave up 7 bases, with 11 bases separating them.

V and J are TRBV19 and TRBJ2-1; 8 nucleotides match TRBD2. Per germline, CDR1 LNHDA and CDR2 SQIVND (reference sequence). J was trimmed by 10 bases and V by 5 bases; bases with no gene match: 7. The CDR3 is 13 residues long. CDR3 DNA: TGTGCCAGTAGTGAAGCGGGAGTTCGGGAGCAGTTCTTC. Translated, it gives CASSEAGVREQFF.

The genes are TRBV20-1 and TRBJ2-2; D is possibly TRBD2 (5 bases). Germline CDR1 is DFQATT and CDR2 is SNEGSKA (reference sequence). The germline V and J ends were trimmed by 3 bases and 5 bases, with 19 bases remaining between them. The CDR3 consists of 16 residues. The CDR3 nucleotides read TGCAGTGCTAGTTCCCTAGGGAGAGGGAATACCGGGGAGCTGTTTTTT. It translates to CSASSLGRGNTGELFF.

The J gene is TRBJ1-2, the V gene TRBV6-5; 7 positions match TRBD1. CDR1 is MNHEY, CDR2 SVGAGI, per germline. V trimming: 6 bases; J trimming: 6 bases; junction bases outside the gene matches: 4. The CDR3 sequence is 12 residues long. The DNA of the CDR3 is TGTGCCAGCAGCGACAGGGATAATGGCTACACCTTC. Encoded protein: CASSDRDNGYTF.

J is TRBJ1-5 and V is TRBV6-5, with D possibly matching TRBD1 (5 bases). The CDR3 totals 14 residues. Germline CDR1 MNHEY, CDR2 SVGAGI. The germline V and J ends were trimmed by 6 bases and 5 bases, with 14 bases remaining between them. CDR3: CASSPRGNHQPQHF. Here the CDR3 DNA reads TGTGCCAGCAGCCCCCGGGGGAATCATCAGCCCCAGCATTTT.

The chain combines TRBV7-9 with TRBJ2-7, with a tentative D call TRBD1 (6 bases). The CDR3 consists of 16 residues. CDR1 SEHNR and CDR2 FQNEAQ come from the germline V gene (reference sequence). Between the trimmed V and J ends, which lost 5 bases and 3 bases, there was a span of 20 bases. CDR3 residues: CASSNSQDSFGYEQYF. Written as DNA, the CDR3 is TGTGCCAGCAGCAACAGCCAGGACAGTTTTGGCTACGAGCAGTACTTC.

This chain links TRBV11-2 with TRBJ1-5; 7 positions match TRBD1. Losses at the gene ends were 4 bases for V and 6 bases for J; bases not matched to a gene: 6. This CDR3 has 14 amino acids. The germline CDR1 and CDR2 sequences are SGHAT and FQNNGV. The CDR3 sequence is CASSSTGEGQPQHF. The CDR3 DNA follows: TGTGCCAGCAGCTCTACAGGGGAAGGTCAGCCCCAGCATTTT.

The chain uses TRBV28 and TRBJ2-5, with 7 bases identical to TRBD2. Germline lookup yields CDR1 MDHEN and CDR2 SYDVKM. V was clipped by 4 bases and J by 5 bases; unmatched bases: 13. CDR3 length: 16 amino acids. CDR3 sequence: CASSSTHGGGMETQYF. The CDR3 region has the DNA TGTGCCAGCAGTTCCACCCATGGGGGGGGGATGGAGACCCAGTACTTC.

V and J are TRBV13 and TRBJ1-2, with 7 positions matching TRBD1. This CDR3 comprises 16 residues. Germline CDR1 reads PRHDT; CDR2 reads FYEKMQ (reference sequence). V lost 5 bases to trimming and J lost 2 bases; unmatched junction nucleotides: 11. The CDR3 DNA is TGTGCCAGCAGCCTATCCGGGACAGCGGTGAACTATGGCTACACCTTC. Encoded protein: CASSLSGTAVNYGYTF.

This sequence joins TRBV19 and TRBJ1-2; 10 nucleotides align to TRBD1. The CDR3 covers 14 residues. Germline V CDR1 and CDR2: LNHDA, SQIVND (reference sequence). V was clipped by 3 bases and J by 5 bases; unmatched bases: 3. CDR3 loop: CASSIPDRGYGYTF. The CDR3 coding sequence is TGTGCCAGTAGTATCCCGGACAGGGGGTATGGCTACACCTTC.

The count of this clone is one. The chain couples TRBV7-2 to TRBJ1-1; D remains unclear. The V gene's germline CDR1 is SGHTA and CDR2 FQGNSA. The ends were cut back, 5 bases at V and 3 bases at J, with 10 bases in the middle. The CDR3 runs 13 residues. For the CDR3, the DNA is TGTGCCAGCAGCCGCGAGGCAGACACTGAAGCTTTCTTT. This gives the protein CASSREADTEAFF.

The rearrangement joins TRBV4-1 to TRBJ2-1; TRBD2 aligns across 12 bases. Trimming took 1 base from V and 8 from J; bases not matched to a gene: 6. In germline, CDR1 is MGHRA, CDR2 YSYEKL. The CDR3 is 16 amino acids. Here the CDR3 reads CASSQARLAGVHEQFF. The DNA of the CDR3 is TGCGCCAGCAGCCAAGCTCGACTAGCGGGAGTCCATGAGCAGTTCTTC.

The chain employs TRBV2 and TRBJ1-3; no clear D. Germline CDR1 SNHLY, CDR2 FYNNEI. Between the trimmed V and J ends, which lost 0 bases and 0 bases, there was a span of 9 bases. This CDR3 is 16 amino acids long. CDR3 loop: CASSEAPRSSGNTIYF. The CDR3, as DNA: TGTGCCAGCAGTGAAGCGCCGCGCTCCTCTGGAAACACCATATATTTT.

Concerning this clone: Other nucleotide sequences from this sample produce the same CDR3. The chain combines TRBV11-2 with TRBJ1-6; D might be TRBD1 (6 bases). Trimming stripped 5 bases from V and 5 bases from J, with 13 bases between. Germline CDR1 is SGHAT and CDR2 is FQNNGV. This CDR3 is 15 amino acids long. The chain's CDR3 is CASSRPQGNNSPLHF. The CDR3 bases are TGTGCCAGCAGCCGCCCTCAGGGGAATAATTCACCCCTCCACTTT.

The CDR3 region has the DNA TGCGCCAGCACCCCCGGGGGACTAGCGGGGGGGGAGACCCAGTACTTC. It translates to CASTPGGLAGGETQYF. This sequence joins TRBV4-1 and TRBJ2-5; 16 nucleotides agree with TRBD2. The trim removed 7 bases at V and 5 bases at J, leaving 7 bases unmatched. In germline, CDR1 is MGHRA, CDR2 YSYEKL. The CDR3 length is 16 residues.

The table lists this clone with a few counts. The chain combines TRBV11-2 with TRBJ2-7; 8 bases are a match to TRBD1. The J segment lost 0 bases and the V segment lost 5 bases, leaving 6 bases of the junction unmatched. Germline CDR1 is SGHAT and CDR2 is FQNNGV. The CDR3 has 15 residues. CDR3 region: CASSLGTGNSYEQYF. CDR3 coding DNA: TGTGCCAGCAGCCTAGGGACAGGAAACTCCTACGAGCAGTACTTC.